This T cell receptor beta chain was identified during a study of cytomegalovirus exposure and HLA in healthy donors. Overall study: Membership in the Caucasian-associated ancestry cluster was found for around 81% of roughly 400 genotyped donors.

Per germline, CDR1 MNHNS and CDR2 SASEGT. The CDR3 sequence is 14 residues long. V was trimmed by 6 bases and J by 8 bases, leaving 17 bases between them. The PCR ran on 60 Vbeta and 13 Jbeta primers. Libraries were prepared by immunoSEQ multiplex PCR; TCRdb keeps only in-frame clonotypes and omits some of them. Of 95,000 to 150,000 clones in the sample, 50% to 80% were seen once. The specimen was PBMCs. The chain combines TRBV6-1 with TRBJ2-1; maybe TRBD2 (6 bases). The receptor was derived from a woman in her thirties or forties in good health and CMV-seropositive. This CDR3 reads CASRTDLGGDEQFF. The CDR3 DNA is TGTGCCAGCAGGACGGACTTGGGAGGAGATGAGCAGTTCTTC.